This TCR beta chain was obtained from a study of blood T cell repertoires in COVID-19. Clones were sequenced by immunoSEQ multiplex PCR, and TCRdb holds only the in-frame ones, with some missing. The data contain approximately 450,000 clones, about 89% of them singletons. V was clipped by 2 bases and J by 0 bases; unmatched bases: 4. The CDR3 loop spans 17 amino acids. Per germline, CDR1 SGDLS and CDR2 YYNGEE. The chain recombines TRBV9 with TRBJ1-6, with 8 nucleotides matching TRBD1. The receptor was derived from a young woman with acute or convalescent COVID-19. Sequences were obtained from peripheral blood. The CDR3 reads CASSVDRESSYNSPLHF. CDR3 nucleotides: TGTGCCAGCAGCGTGGACAGGGAAAGCTCCTATAATTCACCCCTCCACTTT. The full variable domain, its missing parts supplied by reference TRBV9 and TRBJ1-6, is DSGVTQTPKHLITATGQRVTLRCSPRSGDLSVYWYQQSLDQGLQFLIQYYNGEERAKGNILERFSAQQFPDLHSELNLSSLELGDSALYFCASSVDRESSYNSPLHFGNGTRLTVT.